The count of the clone carrying this T cell receptor beta chain is one. This record belongs to a study of blood T cell repertoires in COVID-19. In the study overall: Researchers got acute and convalescent COVID-19 samples from the United States, Italy and Spain. PBMCs, B-cell-depleted T cells, or T cells provided the cDNA or gDNA that made up the material.

Those enrolled in Seattle joined during active infection and were followed longitudinally afterward. J was trimmed by 3 bases and V by 3 bases; bases with no gene match: 9. This CDR3 spans 17 amino acids. The germline V gene encodes CDR1 MGHRA and CDR2 YSYEKL. In the original workflow: Reference gene primer amplification in the assay estimated nucleated cell counts. The assay was immunoSEQ multiplex PCR, and TCRdb's table has in-frame clones only and misses some. V and J calls and clone size come straight from that table; D and trimming were deduced from the DNA. The sample lists about 300,000 clones; approximately 89% were seen once.

Sample: peripheral blood. The chain has TRBV4-1 and TRBJ1-1, with 11 bases matching TRBD1. The receptor was derived from a woman aged 25 to 39 with COVID-19, enrolled during active disease. The DNA of the CDR3 is TGCGCCAGCAGCCACCATGGACAGGGGGCAGGATACACTGAAGCTTTCTTT. As protein: CASSHHGQGAGYTEAFF.